This record covers a single TCR beta chain. The repertoire was sequenced with immunoSEQ multiplex PCR; TCRdb's copy has only in-frame clones and lacks some. Among about 110,000 clones listed, over 90% were seen once. The ends were cut back, 7 bases at V and 0 bases at J, with 9 bases in the middle. This CDR3 has 13 amino acids. Germline loops: CDR1 LNHDA, CDR2 SQIVND (reference sequence). The data originate from a study of T cell responses to AZD1222 COVID-19 vaccine. Second-dose groups at about 4 or about 12 weeks were pooled. Sequences were derived from peripheral blood, sampled 28 days after the second AZD1222 dose. V is TRBV19 and J is TRBJ1-1; D perhaps matches TRBD1 (5 bases). The sequence derives from an adult who received the AZD1222 COVID-19 vaccine. CDR3 loop: CASNQGVNTEAFF. CDR3 sequence (DNA): TGTGCCAGTAACCAGGGCGTGAACACTGAAGCTTTCTTT. The whole variable domain, filled in from reference TRBV19 and TRBJ1-1, reads DGGITQSPKYLFRKEGQNVTLSCEQNLNHDAMYWYRQDPGQGLRLIYYSQIVNDFQKGDIAEGYSVSREKKESFPLTVTSAQKNPTAFYLCASNQGVNTEAFFGQGTRLTVV.